This T cell receptor (beta chain) was recorded in a study of siplizumab effects on memory and regulatory T cells. Study conclusions and caveats: The apparent diversity of naive T cells exceeded that of memory cells, and naive T cells seemed to make a major contribution to the alloresponse.

Concerning this clone: Its antigen is currently unknown.

The data were produced by immunoSEQ multiplex PCR, yet TCRdb's version contains in-frame clones alone and is incomplete. Here the sample spans 57,000 or so clones, 79% being singletons. The germline CDR1 and CDR2 sequences are SNHLY and FYNNEI. Trimming shortened V by 5 bases and J by 3 bases, and 8 bases separated the two germline ends. The CDR3 length is 14 residues. This chain connects TRBV2 to TRBJ1-6; TRBD1 is a possible D gene (5 bases). The material sequenced was memory CD4+ T cells sorted from blood. This clonotype originated in a human donor in good health. Here the CDR3 DNA reads TGTGCCAGCAGTTTGGGGGACTATAATTCACCCCTCCACTTT. It is translated as CASSLGDYNSPLHF.